This T cell receptor beta chain was recovered during a study of vaccination effects on CD4 cells after COVID-19. Assay: immunoSEQ multiplex PCR; the TCRdb copy retains only in-frame clones and omits some. Altogether tens of thousands of clones are present, about 75% being singletons, with the ten largest covering approximately 12%. Details on this clone: Antigen specificity is unknown.

On roughly day 10 of culture, CD4+ T cells were separated out. CDR3 length equals 14 residues. CDR1 and CDR2 from the germline V gene are LNHDA and SQIVND (reference sequence). The V gene lost 7 bases and the J gene lost 0 bases, with 10 bases spanning the gap. This receptor was obtained from a human donor who had a prior SARS-CoV-2 infection. The chain couples TRBV19 to TRBJ1-5; a possible D gene is TRBD1 (6 bases). Sample: CD4+ T cells from PBMCs cultured without peptide, taken before COVID-19 vaccination. The chain's CDR3 is CASTLGASNQPQHF. The CDR3 DNA is TGTGCCAGTACATTGGGGGCTAGCAATCAGCCCCAGCATTTT.